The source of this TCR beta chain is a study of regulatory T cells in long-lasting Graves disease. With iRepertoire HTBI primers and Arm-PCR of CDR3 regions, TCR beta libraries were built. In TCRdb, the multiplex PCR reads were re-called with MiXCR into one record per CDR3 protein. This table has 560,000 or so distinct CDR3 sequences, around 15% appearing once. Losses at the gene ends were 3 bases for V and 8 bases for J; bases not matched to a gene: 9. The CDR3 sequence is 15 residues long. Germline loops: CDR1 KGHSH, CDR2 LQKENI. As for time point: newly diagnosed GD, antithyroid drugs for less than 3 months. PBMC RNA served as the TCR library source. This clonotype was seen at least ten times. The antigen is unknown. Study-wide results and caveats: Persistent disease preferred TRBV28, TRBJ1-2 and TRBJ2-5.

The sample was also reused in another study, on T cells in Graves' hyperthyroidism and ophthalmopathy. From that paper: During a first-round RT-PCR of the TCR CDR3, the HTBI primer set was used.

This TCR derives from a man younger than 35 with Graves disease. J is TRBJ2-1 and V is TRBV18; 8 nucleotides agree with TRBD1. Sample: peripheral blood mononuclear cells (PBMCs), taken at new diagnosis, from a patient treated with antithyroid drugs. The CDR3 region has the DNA TGTGCCAGCTCACCGGATCAGGGGGCGTTCGATGAGCAGTTCTTC. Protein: CASSPDQGAFDEQFF.